This T cell receptor (beta chain) is from a study of T-cell memory formation after mild COVID-19. V lost 6 bases to trimming and J lost 2 bases, with 12 bases between them. The CDR3 consists of 14 residues. From germline, CDR1 is LNHDA and CDR2 SQIVND (reference sequence). Study findings and constraints: CD4/CD8 balance held among clones contracting day 15 to 85, and later expanders leaned CD4+.

Each CDR3 protein gets one entry after TCRdb re-called the 5' RACE reads with MiXCR. The sample has about 500,000 distinct CDR3 sequences; approximately 20% are singletons. With regard to this clonotype: The antigen remains unidentified.

This sequence originates from an adult woman who had mild COVID-19 (a few samples of this study predate the infection). Cell type and time point are not known. This rearrangement joins TRBV19 to TRBJ2-3, with D unclear. Input material: PBMCs or a T cell subset sorted from them (not recorded which). The CDR3 DNA reads as TGTGCCAGTAGCCCGGGCTATGACACAGATACGCAGTATTTT. It translates to CASSPGYDTDTQYF.